Listed below are T cell receptor beta chains from one sample, sequenced in a study of shared clonotypes between healthy human individuals. Data came from immunoSEQ multiplex PCR; TCRdb stores just in-frame clones and leaves some out. Found here are millions of clones, around nine tenths of them singletons; the top ten hold roughly 0.13%. Sample: naive CD4+ T cells sorted from blood. These TCRs come from a man aged 18 to 29 in good health. Both conserved end residues are part of each CDR3. The D gene is left open where the match is weak. Not all rows give a size; the values are once, few, many and, for expanded clones, a class.

D	V	J	size	CDR3	DNA
-	TRBV18	TRBJ1-6	-	CASSPGMVSNNSPLHF	TGTGCCAGCTCACCCGGGATGGTCTCGAATAATTCACCCCTCCACTTT
-	TRBV5-1	TRBJ1-1	-	CASSPIPDRFTEAFF	TGCGCCAGCAGCCCGATTCCAGACAGATTCACTGAAGCTTTCTTT
TRBD1	TRBV2	TRBJ2-5	-	CASLRAGGEGETQYF	TGTGCCAGCCTCCGAGCAGGGGGAGAGGGGGAGACCCAGTACTTC
TRBD1	TRBV29-1	TRBJ1-1	-	CSVAGTGGGSVTEAFF	TGCAGCGTTGCCGGGACAGGGGGAGGGTCAGTAACTGAAGCTTTCTTT
TRBD1	TRBV7-9	TRBJ2-1	-	CASSLARGQAYNEQFF	TGTGCCAGCAGCTTAGCCAGGGGGCAAGCCTACAATGAGCAGTTCTTC
-	TRBV6-5	TRBJ1-2	-	CASSYSAGPYGYTF	TGTGCCAGCAGTTACTCCGCAGGGCCCTATGGCTACACCTTC
-	TRBV2	TRBJ1-1	-	CASVTFTEAFF	TGTGCCAGCGTAACTTTCACTGAAGCTTTCTTT
TRBD2	TRBV27	TRBJ2-7	-	CASSFSATGGREQYF	TGTGCCAGCAGTTTTTCGGCAACGGGGGGACGCGAGCAGTACTTC
-	TRBV7-2	TRBJ2-2	-	CASSLGGANTGELFF	TGTGCCAGCAGCTTAGGGGGGGCGAACACCGGGGAGCTGTTTTTT
-	TRBV2	TRBJ1-1	-	CARGAGVAKTEAFF	TGTGCCAGAGGAGCGGGGGTTGCTAAGACTGAAGCTTTCTTT
-	TRBV18	TRBJ2-1	-	CASSLGVESYNEQFF	TGTGCCAGCTCACTAGGTGTGGAATCCTACAATGAGCAGTTCTTC
TRBD2	TRBV5-4	TRBJ2-5	-	CASSPGGQGRQETQYF	TGTGCCAGCAGCCCGGGAGGGCAGGGTCGACAAGAGACCCAGTACTTC
TRBD2	TRBV7-9	TRBJ2-7	-	CASSFLERGPYEQYF	TGTGCCAGCAGCTTCCTGGAGCGGGGGCCCTACGAGCAGTACTTC
TRBD1	TRBV27	TRBJ2-1	-	CASSWTGKNYNEQFF	TGTGCCAGCAGTTGGACAGGGAAGAATTACAATGAGCAGTTCTTC
-	TRBV9	TRBJ2-2	-	CASSPRGGGANTGELFF	TGTGCCAGCAGCCCCCGGGGAGGCGGAGCGAACACCGGGGAGCTGTTTTTT
-	TRBV6-1	TRBJ2-2	-	CASRREYSTGELFF	TGTGCCAGCAGACGGGAGTATAGCACCGGGGAGCTGTTTTTT
-	TRBV2	TRBJ1-5	-	CASSEIGGMGPQHF	TGTGCCAGCAGTGAAATTGGGGGTATGGGGCCCCAGCATTTT
-	TRBV7-8	TRBJ1-5	few	CASSSVASNQPQHF	TGTGCCAGCAGCTCCGTGGCAAGCAATCAGCCCCAGCATTTT
-	TRBV5-5	TRBJ2-7	-	CASSLVYQSYYEQYF	TGTGCCAGCAGCTTGGTTTACCAGTCCTACTACGAGCAGTACTTC
-	TRBV13	TRBJ1-2	-	CASSKDQPGLTNYGYTF	TGTGCCAGCAGCAAAGATCAGCCGGGACTCACTAACTATGGCTACACCTTC
-	TRBV4-3	TRBJ2-2	-	CASSQVGTLNTGELFF	TGCGCCAGCAGCCAAGTTGGGACCCTTAACACCGGGGAGCTGTTTTTT
TRBD1	TRBV6-1	TRBJ2-7	-	CASRTTGVGSYEQYF	TGTGCCAGCAGGACTACAGGGGTAGGCTCCTACGAGCAGTACTTC
TRBD1	TRBV29-1	TRBJ1-1	-	CSVTGGMNTEAFF	TGCAGCGTAACAGGGGGCATGAACACTGAAGCTTTCTTT